This T cell receptor (beta chain) derives from a study of blood T cell repertoires in COVID-19. Study-wide background: There were acute and convalescent COVID-19 samples, and they came from the United States, Italy and Spain. T cells, B-cell-depleted T cells, or PBMCs provided the cDNA or gDNA that served as material.

This clone was detected only once. The CDR3 has 14 residues. Germline loops: CDR1 SGDLS, CDR2 YYNGEE. V dropped 10 bases and J dropped 3 bases, with 18 bases sitting between them. How the authors handled the data: Reference gene primer amplification gave nucleated cell count estimates. The table came from immunoSEQ multiplex PCR; TCRdb's copy has only in-frame clones and leaves some out. V and J calls and clone size are given by that table; D and trimming were obtained from the DNA. Of roughly 220,000 clones listed, roughly 80% were seen once; the top ten hold roughly 2.3%. Sequencing was done on a sample of peripheral blood. The source is a woman in her sixties or seventies with acute or convalescent COVID-19. This chain joins TRBV9 and TRBJ2-3, with D tentatively TRBD2 (7 bases). The CDR3 region has the DNA TGTGCCTCGAACCGTGGGGGGGCAACAGATACGCAGTATTTT. Translated: CASNRGGATDTQYF.